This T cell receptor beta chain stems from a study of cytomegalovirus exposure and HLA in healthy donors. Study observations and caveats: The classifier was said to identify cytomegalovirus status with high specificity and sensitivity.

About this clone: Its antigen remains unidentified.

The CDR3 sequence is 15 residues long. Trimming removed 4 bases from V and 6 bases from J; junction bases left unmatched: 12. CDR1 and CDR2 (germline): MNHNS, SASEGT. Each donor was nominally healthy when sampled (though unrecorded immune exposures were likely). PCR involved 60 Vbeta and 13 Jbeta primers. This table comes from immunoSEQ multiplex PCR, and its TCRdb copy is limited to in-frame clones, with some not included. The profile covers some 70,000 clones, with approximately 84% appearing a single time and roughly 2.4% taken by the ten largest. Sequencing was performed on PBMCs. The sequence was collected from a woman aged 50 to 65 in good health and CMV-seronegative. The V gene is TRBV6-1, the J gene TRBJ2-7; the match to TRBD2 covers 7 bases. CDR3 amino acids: CASSVSGSPGGEQYV. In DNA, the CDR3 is TGTGCCAGCAGTGTCTCGGGATCCCCGGGGGGCGAGCAGTACGTC.